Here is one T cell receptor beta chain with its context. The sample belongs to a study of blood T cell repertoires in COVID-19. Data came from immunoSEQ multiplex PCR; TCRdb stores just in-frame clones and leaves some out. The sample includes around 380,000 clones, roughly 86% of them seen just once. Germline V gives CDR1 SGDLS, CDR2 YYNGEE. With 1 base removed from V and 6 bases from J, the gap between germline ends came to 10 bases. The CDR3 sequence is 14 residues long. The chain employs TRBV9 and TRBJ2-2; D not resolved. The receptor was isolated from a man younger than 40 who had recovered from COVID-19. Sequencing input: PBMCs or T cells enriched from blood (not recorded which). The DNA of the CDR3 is TGTGCCAGCAGCGTATCCGGTCAGGCCGGGGAGCTGTTTTTT. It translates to CASSVSGQAGELFF.